This note documents a single T cell receptor (beta chain) sequence. Its cognate antigen is unknown. This specimen belongs to a study of T cell repertoires in cytomegalovirus infection. The CDR3 extends over 12 amino acids. V lost 6 bases and J 0 bases, leaving 7 bases between the germline ends. Germline CDR1 is DFQATT and CDR2 is SNEGSKA (reference sequence). One entry per CDR3 protein, called by TCRdb with MiXCR from the reads. The sample lists a few hundred thousand distinct CDR3 sequences; approximately 22% were seen once. The starting material was cultured PBMCs, obtained from culture after CMV antigen stimulation. The chain employs TRBV20-1 and TRBJ2-3; no clear D gene. The sequence was collected from a human donor in good health (CMV status not recorded). Some clones in this sample may be carry-over from other donors' samples. CDR3 nucleotide sequence: TGCAGTGCGAAACCTAGCACAGATACGCAGTATTTT. This translates into CSAKPSTDTQYF.